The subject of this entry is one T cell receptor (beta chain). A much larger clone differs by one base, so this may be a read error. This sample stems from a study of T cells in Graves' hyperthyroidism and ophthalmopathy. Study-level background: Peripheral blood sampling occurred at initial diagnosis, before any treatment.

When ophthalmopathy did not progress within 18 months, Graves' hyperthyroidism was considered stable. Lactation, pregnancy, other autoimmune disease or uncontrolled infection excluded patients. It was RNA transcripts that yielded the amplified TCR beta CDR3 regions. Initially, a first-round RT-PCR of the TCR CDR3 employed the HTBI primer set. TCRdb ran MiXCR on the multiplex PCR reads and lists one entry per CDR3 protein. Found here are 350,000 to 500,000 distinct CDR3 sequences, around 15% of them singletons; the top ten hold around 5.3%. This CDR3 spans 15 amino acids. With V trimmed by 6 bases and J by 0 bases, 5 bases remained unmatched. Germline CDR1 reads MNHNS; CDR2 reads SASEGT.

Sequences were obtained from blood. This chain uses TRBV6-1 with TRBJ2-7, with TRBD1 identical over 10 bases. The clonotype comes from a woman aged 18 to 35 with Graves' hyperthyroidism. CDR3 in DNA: TGTGCCAGCAGGGGACAGGGGACAAGCTCCTACGAGCAGTACTTC. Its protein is CASRGQGTSSYEQYF.